This T cell receptor beta chain was recorded in a study of response to subunit inactivated influenza vaccine. Germline CDR1 and CDR2: SGHRS and YFSETQ. Trimming pared 4 bases from V and 1 base from J, leaving 16 bases between. CDR3 length equals 16 residues. A single record per CDR3 protein comes from TCRdb applying MiXCR to the RT-PCR reads. The sample has around 600,000 distinct CDR3 sequences; approximately 11% are singletons. In addition, the sample was reused for a study of T cells expressing NK-cell markers. That paper states: 5'RACE template switching built TCR beta cDNA with unique molecular identifiers. HCMV seropositivity characterized seven of the eight sequenced donors, and seronegativity one. In several experiments, an anti-gamma-delta TCR antibody restricted sorting to alpha-beta TCR T cells. The dominant NKG2C+ clonotypes represented about 1.0-7.5% of CD8+ T cells in several donors.

The chain joins TRBV5-1 to TRBJ2-3; the D is unclear. The sample in question was PBMCs from blood, obtained on the day of vaccination. The origin of this receptor is a man aged 45-65 years who received an inactivated influenza vaccine. CDR3 bases: TGCGCCAGCAGCCTCTGGGCCCCAGGTGGCACAGATACGCAGTATTTT. Its protein is CASSLWAPGGTDTQYF.